The 13 T cell receptor beta chains below were found in one sample sequenced in a study of OX40 agonist ivuxolimab in advanced cancers. The protocol was immunoSEQ multiplex PCR, while the TCRdb copy is restricted to in-frame clones and leaves out a portion. This sample has about 50,000 clones, with more than 85% found just once. The sample was CD4+ or CD8+ T cells sorted from blood, taken in a trial of the OX40 agonist ivuxolimab. The receptors here all came from an adult with an advanced solid tumor such as melanoma, head and neck, liver or kidney cancer.

This sequence joins TRBV30 and TRBJ2-3; 12 bases are shared with TRBD2. The V gene's germline CDR1 is GTSNPN and CDR2 SVGIG (reference sequence). The CDR3 has 17 amino acids. V lost 3 bases and J lost 3; bases outside the gene matches: 10. CDR3 protein: CAWSRLAGDLGTDTQYF. The CDR3 DNA sequence: TGTGCCTGGAGCCGACTAGCGGGAGATCTGGGAACAGATACGCAGTATTTT.

The chain employs TRBV19 and TRBJ1-4; a possible D gene is TRBD1 (6 bases). Trimming cost V 7 bases and J 7 bases, with 16 bases left between them. The CDR3 loop spans 14 amino acids. From germline, CDR1 is LNHDA and CDR2 SQIVND (reference sequence). CDR3 protein: CASKPTGALEKLFF. DNA for the CDR3: TGTGCCAGTAAACCCACGGGGGCTCTTGAAAAACTGTTTTTT. The entire variable domain, with the rest obtained from reference TRBV19 and TRBJ1-4, is as follows: DGGITQSPKYLFRKEGQNVTLSCEQNLNHDAMYWYRQDPGQGLRLIYYSQIVNDFQKGDIAEGYSVSREKKESFPLTVTSAQKNPTAFYLCASKPTGALEKLFFGSGTQLSVL.

The chain carries TRBV7-3 and TRBJ2-5; D not certain. The CDR3 sequence is 13 residues long. Trimming stripped 1 base from V and 10 bases from J, with 13 bases between. Per the germline V gene, CDR1 is SGHTA and CDR2 is FQGTGA. CDR3 DNA: TGTGCCAGCAGCTTAAACGACGGAAGAGACCAGTACTTC. Translation: CASSLNDGRDQYF.

The chain joins TRBV11-3 to TRBJ2-7, with 15 bases lining up with TRBD2. Germline lookup yields CDR1 SGHNT and CDR2 YENEEA. V shed 5 bases, J shed 4 bases, and the junction held 15 bases outside the gene matches. The CDR3 runs 19 residues. This chain's CDR3 is CASSPPGSGTSGRWYEQYF. The CDR3 nucleotides are TGTGCCAGCAGCCCCCCTGGCTCCGGGACTAGCGGGAGGTGGTACGAGCAGTACTTC.

This clone came up once. The J gene is TRBJ2-6, the V gene TRBV2; 7 bases map to TRBD2. Germline V lookup: CDR1 SNHLY, CDR2 FYNNEI. This CDR3 is built from 15 residues. After removal of 7 bases from V and 2 bases from J, the junction contained 5 bases not matched to a gene. The CDR3 DNA follows: TGTGCCAGCACCGTCCGGGGGGCTGGGGCCAACGTCCTGACTTTC. Protein sequence: CASTVRGAGANVLTF.

The V gene is TRBV7-9, the J gene TRBJ2-6; D is unresolved. The V gene's germline CDR1 is SEHNR and CDR2 FQNEAQ (reference sequence). Trimming shortened V by 5 bases and J by 1 base, and 9 bases separated the two germline ends. The CDR3 has 15 amino acids. This CDR3 is CASSTTKSGANVLTF. Written as DNA, the CDR3 is TGTGCCAGCAGCACAACTAAGTCTGGGGCCAACGTCCTGACTTTC.

The sample holds a few counts of this clone. This rearrangement joins TRBV6-1 to TRBJ1-2; 12 bases map to TRBD1. J was trimmed by 2 bases and V by 4 bases; bases with no gene match: 5. The CDR3 loop spans 16 amino acids. Germline CDR1 MNHNS, CDR2 SASEGT. As DNA, the CDR3 is TGTGCCAGCAGTGGGGCGGGACAGGGGGCGAACTATGGCTACACCTTC. Protein: CASSGAGQGANYGYTF.

The rearrangement links TRBV7-9 to TRBJ1-4; 7 bases align to TRBD1. Germline CDR1 reads SEHNR; CDR2 reads FQNEAQ (reference sequence). V shed 5 bases and J 8 bases; nucleotides not matched to a gene: 8. The CDR3 runs to 14 residues. The CDR3 bases are TGTGCCAGCAGCCCTAGACAGGGTGCGGAAAAACTGTTTTTT. It codes for CASSPRQGAEKLFF.

V gene TRBV9 combines with J gene TRBJ2-1, with D possibly being TRBD1 or TRBD2 (5 bases each). Trimming removed 4 bases from V and 0 bases from J, with 14 bases in between. Germline loops: CDR1 SGDLS, CDR2 YYNGEE. CDR3 length equals 16 residues. CDR3 coding DNA: TGTGCCAGCAGCTATGGGGGAGTAGGCTCCTACAATGAGCAGTTCTTC. It codes for CASSYGGVGSYNEQFF. Using reference TRBV9 and TRBJ2-1 for the parts outside the CDR3, the full variable domain is DSGVTQTPKHLITATGQRVTLRCSPRSGDLSVYWYQQSLDQGLQFLIQYYNGEERAKGNILERFSAQQFPDLHSELNLSSLELGDSALYFCASSYGGVGSYNEQFFGPGTRLTVL.

V gene TRBV11-2 combines with J gene TRBJ2-1; perhaps TRBD2 as D (5 bases). The CDR3 covers 15 residues. Germline V gene sequence: CDR1 SGHAT, CDR2 FQNNGV. V was shortened by 0 bases and J by 7 bases, with 13 bases between the two germline ends. CDR3: CASSLEGPWENEQFF. The CDR3 DNA reads TGTGCCAGCAGCTTAGAAGGGCCCTGGGAGAATGAGCAGTTCTTC.

The chain joins TRBV5-1 to TRBJ1-2; a weak D match, TRBD1 (5 bases). Germline CDR1 reads SGHRS; CDR2 reads YFSETQ. Trimming stripped 0 bases from V and 6 bases from J, with 18 bases between. This CDR3 has 16 residues. In DNA, the CDR3 is TGCGCCAGCAGCTTGGGTTTAGGGGCGCTAAGACATGGCTACACCTTC. Its protein product is CASSLGLGALRHGYTF. Based on the CDR3 plus reference TRBV5-1 and TRBJ1-2, the full variable domain is KAGVTQTPRYLIKTRGQQVTLSCSPISGHRSVSWYQQTPGQGLQFLFEYFSETQRNKGNFPGRFSGRQFSNSRSEMNVSTLELGDSALYLCASSLGLGALRHGYTFGSGTRLTVV.

The V and J genes are TRBV18 and TRBJ1-1; no firm D call. The CDR3 has 12 amino acids. V dropped 2 bases and J dropped 5 bases, with 6 bases sitting between them. Germline V gene lookup returns CDR1 KGHSH and CDR2 LQKENI. CDR3 sequence (DNA): TGTGCCAGCTCACCAACGGAAACTGAAGCTTTCTTT. This translates into CASSPTETEAFF.

This chain connects TRBV10-3 to TRBJ2-2; 7 bases map to TRBD1. From germline, CDR1 is ENHRY and CDR2 SYGVKD. This CDR3 spans 15 amino acids. The J segment lost 3 bases and the V segment lost 7 bases, leaving 8 bases of the junction unmatched. The DNA for the CDR3 is TGTGCCATCAAGACCGGGACAGTCGACACCGGGGAGCTGTTTTTT. Its translation: CAIKTGTVDTGELFF.